This record covers a single T cell receptor beta chain. It has no known antigen specificity. Base qualities are not at hand, and no much larger clone is one base apart. Taken from cysteine to phenylalanine, the CDR3 has 13 residues. The only DNA kept is the CDR3, 39 bases in frame from the first base. CDR1 and CDR2 are drawn from the germline V gene: KGHSH, LQKENI. Relative to germline, V is 1 base shorter and J is 2 bases shorter, with 5 bases between their ends. TCRbeta CDR3 regions were amplified from genomic DNA using the immunoSEQ Assay, a bias-controlled multiplex PCR. Turning to the authors' computational methods: Within the assay, amplification of reference gene primers was used to estimate how many nucleated cells each sample contained. Sequence reads were collapsed and filtered to measure the absolute abundance of every unique TCRbeta CDR3 rearrangement. For each sample, productive Simpson clonality was calculated by taking the square root of Simpson's diversity index across productive rearrangements. TCRdb took over this immuneACCESS table, retaining in-frame rearrangements with V and J assigned. Such tables are incomplete; in checked studies, under half of the missing clones stem from an unresolved V gene, and the remainder is unexplained. The DNA gave D and trimming, while V, J and clone size come from that table. This sample holds about 190,000 clones; 84% were observed only once. 15% to 20% of the sample belongs to the ten largest clones.

These data originate in a study of blood T cell repertoires in COVID-19 (dated by TCRdb to the early 2020s). In terms of the full investigation: Collaborator samples came from the United States, Italy and Spain and covered acute and convalescent phases of COVID-19. The repertoires were made available in a free public database intended to serve as a resource for research on the immune response to SARS-CoV-2. Sample metadata almost always included a de-identified subject ID, COVID-19 status, age in years and sex. The material from the prospective study consisted of cDNA or gDNA derived from T cells, B-cell-depleted T cells, or PBMCs. The dataset comprised deeply sampled blood TCRbeta repertoires from subjects exposed to, actively infected with, or recovered from COVID-19. HLA class I and class II types, where available, came from metadata supplied by the sample provider rather than from assay-based typing. The samples were drawn from two sources: the first 160 participants of the ongoing ImmuneRACE study, and 1,200 or so subjects contributed by 6 global collaborators. Overall results and qualifications from the work: The amount of clinical and demographic metadata varied by source and participant and was provided uncurated.

The collaborating institutions used their own protocols to collect whole blood in K2EDTA tubes. For TCRbeta analysis, collaborators shipped samples in one of three forms: frozen whole blood, isolated PBMCs, or DNA extracted from either of those sample types. The sequence links TRBV18 to TRBJ2-5; there is no confident call for the D gene. Source material: peripheral blood. The TCR comes from a human donor in a cohort sampled during active COVID-19. The sequenced DNA: TGTGCCAGCTCACCACGGCGGCAAGAGACCCAGTACTTC. This encodes CASSPRRQETQYF.